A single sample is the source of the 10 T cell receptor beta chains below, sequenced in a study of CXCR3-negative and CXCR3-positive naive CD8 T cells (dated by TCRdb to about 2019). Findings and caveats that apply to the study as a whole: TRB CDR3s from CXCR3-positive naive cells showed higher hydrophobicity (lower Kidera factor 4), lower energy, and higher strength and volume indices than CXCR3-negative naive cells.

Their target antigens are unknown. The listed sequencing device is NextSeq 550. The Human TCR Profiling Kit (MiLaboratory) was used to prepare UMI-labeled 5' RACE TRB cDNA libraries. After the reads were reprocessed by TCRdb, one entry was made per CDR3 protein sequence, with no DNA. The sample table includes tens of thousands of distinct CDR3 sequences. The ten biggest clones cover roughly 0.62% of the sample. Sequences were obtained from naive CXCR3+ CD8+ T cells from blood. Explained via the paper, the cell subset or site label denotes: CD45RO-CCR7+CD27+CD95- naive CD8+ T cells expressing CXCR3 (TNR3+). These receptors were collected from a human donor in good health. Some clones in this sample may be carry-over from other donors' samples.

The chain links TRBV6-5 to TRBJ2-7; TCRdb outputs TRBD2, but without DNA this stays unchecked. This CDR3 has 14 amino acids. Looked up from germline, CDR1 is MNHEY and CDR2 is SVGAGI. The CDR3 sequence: CASTYGLAGYEQYF.

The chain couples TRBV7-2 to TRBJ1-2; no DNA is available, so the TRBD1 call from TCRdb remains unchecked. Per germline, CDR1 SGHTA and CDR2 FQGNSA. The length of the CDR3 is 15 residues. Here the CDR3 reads CASSTNRGSVDGYTF.

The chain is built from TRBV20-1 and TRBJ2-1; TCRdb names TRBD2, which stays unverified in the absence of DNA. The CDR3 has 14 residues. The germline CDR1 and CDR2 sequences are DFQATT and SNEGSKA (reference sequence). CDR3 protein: CSARDYQAYNEQFF.

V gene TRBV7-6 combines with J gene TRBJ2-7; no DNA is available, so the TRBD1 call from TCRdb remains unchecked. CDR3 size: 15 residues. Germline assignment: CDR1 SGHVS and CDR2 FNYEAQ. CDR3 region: CASSLQDGTDYEQYF.

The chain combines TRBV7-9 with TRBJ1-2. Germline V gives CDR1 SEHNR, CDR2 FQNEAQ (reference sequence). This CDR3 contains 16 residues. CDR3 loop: CASSQAVQEPFYGYTF.

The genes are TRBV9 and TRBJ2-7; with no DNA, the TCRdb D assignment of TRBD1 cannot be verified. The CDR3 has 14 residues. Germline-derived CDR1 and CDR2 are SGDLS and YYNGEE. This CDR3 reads CASSPGTPAHEQYF. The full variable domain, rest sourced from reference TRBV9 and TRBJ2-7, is DSGVTQTPKHLITATGQRVTLRCSPRSGDLSVYWYQQSLDQGLQFLIQYYNGEERAKGNILERFSAQQFPDLHSELNLSSLELGDSALYFCASSPGTPAHEQYFGPGTRLTVT.

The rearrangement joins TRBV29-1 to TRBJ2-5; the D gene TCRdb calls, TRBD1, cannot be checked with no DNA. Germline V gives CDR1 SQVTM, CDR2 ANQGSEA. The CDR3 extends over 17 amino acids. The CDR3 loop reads CSVDGDRASKYQETQYF. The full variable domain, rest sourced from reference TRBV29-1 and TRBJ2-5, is SAVISQKPSRDICQRGTSLTIQCQVDSQVTMMFWYRQQPGQSLTLIATANQGSEATYESGFVIDKFPISRPNLTFSTLTVSNMSPEDSSIYLCSVDGDRASKYQETQYFGPGTRLLVL.

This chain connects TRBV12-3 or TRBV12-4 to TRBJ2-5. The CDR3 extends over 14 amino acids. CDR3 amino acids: CASSLEGFGETQYF.

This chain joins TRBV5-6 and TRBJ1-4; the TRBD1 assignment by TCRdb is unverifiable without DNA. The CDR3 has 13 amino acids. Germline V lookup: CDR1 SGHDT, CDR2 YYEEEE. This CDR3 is CASNPGWDEKLFF.

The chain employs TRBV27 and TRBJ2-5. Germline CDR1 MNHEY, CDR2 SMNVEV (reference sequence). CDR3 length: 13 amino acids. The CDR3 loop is CASSPSVGETQYF.